Reported below is one T cell receptor (beta chain). Its antigen is unidentified. This entry belongs to a study of shared clonotypes between healthy human individuals. The wider study: Per-donor plates numbered three CD4 naive, three CD4 memory, two CD8 naive and one CD8 memory.

Using immunoSEQ multiplex PCR, the repertoire was profiled, and TCRdb retains in-frame clones only, with some absent. Here the sample spans 2 million to 3 million clones, 90% to 95% being singletons. General study points: It was observed that 4% to 6% of naive CD4 clonotypes were shared across a few donors. Sampling used blood alone; tissue repertoires probably differ.

This CDR3 region has 15 residues. V lost 6 bases and J 4 bases, leaving 19 bases between the germline ends. Germline CDR1 MDHEN, CDR2 SYDVKM. Sequencing input: naive CD4+ T cells from PBMCs. Subset denoted: CD45RA+ positively selected. The receptor comes from a man younger than 35 in good health. Some clones in this sample may be carry-over from other donors' samples. The chain combines TRBV28 with TRBJ2-7; D gene unclear. CDR3 coding DNA: TGTGCCAGCAGCCCGGTTGGTCGGACCGAGTACGAGCAGTACTTC. It encodes CASSPVGRTEYEQYF.